Sequencing of this T cell receptor (beta chain) was carried out in a study of T cell changes during pregnancy in multiple sclerosis. Generated by immunoSEQ multiplex PCR, the TCRdb table keeps only in-frame clones and is missing some. The sample shows 50,000 or so clones, 93% of them seen only once. V trimming: 3 bases; J trimming: 2 bases; junction bases outside the gene matches: 3. The CDR3 is 16 residues long. Germline CDR1 and CDR2: MNHNS and SASEGT. This chain links TRBV6-1 with TRBJ2-1; 11 nucleotides match TRBD2. Material: peripheral blood, obtained in the second trimester of pregnancy. This clonotype originated in a female donor with multiple sclerosis, enrolled in a pregnancy study. For the CDR3, the DNA is TGTGCCAGCAGTGATCCGGGACTAGCGGCCTACAATGAGCAGTTCTTC. As protein: CASSDPGLAAYNEQFF.